The clone carrying this T cell receptor (beta chain) was seen only a few times. Here immunoSEQ multiplex PCR was the method, and the copy in TCRdb shows in-frame clones only, minus some. The table lists about 58,000 clones, around 81% of them singletons. The sample originates from a study of blood T cell repertoires in COVID-19. The germline V gene has CDR1 LGHDT and CDR2 YNNKEL (reference sequence). V shed 0 bases and J 2 bases; nucleotides not matched to a gene: 3. The CDR3 is 16 amino acids. The sequenced sample consisted of peripheral blood. The chain links TRBV3-1 (or the pseudogene TRBV3-2) to TRBJ2-3, with 9 bases matching TRBD2. This TCR was recovered from a human donor in a cohort sampled during active COVID-19. The CDR3 nucleotides are TGTGCCAGCAGCCAAGATGTAGCGGGGGTCACAGATACGCAGTATTTT. This gives the protein CASSQDVAGVTDTQYF.